Reported below is one T cell receptor beta chain. The CDR3 sequence is 13 residues long. Trimming cost V 4 bases and J 12 bases, with 15 bases left between them. Germline lookup yields CDR1 KGHDR and CDR2 SFDVKD. This sample stems from a study of blood T cell repertoires in COVID-19. Those who participated ranged in age from about 18 to 95 years and resided in about two dozen US areas. Using immunoSEQ multiplex PCR, the repertoire was profiled, and TCRdb retains in-frame clones only, with some absent. The sample lists fewer than 150,000 clones, about four fifths occurring once. This chain connects TRBV24-1 to TRBJ2-1, with D tentatively TRBD2 (6 bases). The sequence derives from a woman under 30 who had been exposed to COVID-19. Source material: PBMCs or T cells enriched from blood (not recorded which). CDR3 residues: CATSEPSTSLQFF. The CDR3 nucleotides are TGTGCCACCAGTGAGCCCTCGACTAGTTTGCAGTTCTTC.